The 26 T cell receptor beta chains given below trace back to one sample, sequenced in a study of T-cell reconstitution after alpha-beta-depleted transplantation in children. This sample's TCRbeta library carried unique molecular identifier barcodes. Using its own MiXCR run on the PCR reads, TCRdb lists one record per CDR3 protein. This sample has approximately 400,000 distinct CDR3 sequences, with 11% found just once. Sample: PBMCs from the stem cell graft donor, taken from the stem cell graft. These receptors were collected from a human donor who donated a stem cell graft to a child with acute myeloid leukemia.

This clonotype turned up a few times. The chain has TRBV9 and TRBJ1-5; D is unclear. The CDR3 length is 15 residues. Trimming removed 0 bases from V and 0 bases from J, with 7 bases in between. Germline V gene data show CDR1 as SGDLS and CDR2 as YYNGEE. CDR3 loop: CASSVGPYSNQPQHF. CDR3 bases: TGTGCCAGCAGCGTAGGGCCTTATAGCAATCAGCCCCAGCATTTT. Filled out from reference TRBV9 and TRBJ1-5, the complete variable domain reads DSGVTQTPKHLITATGQRVTLRCSPRSGDLSVYWYQQSLDQGLQFLIQYYNGEERAKGNILERFSAQQFPDLHSELNLSSLELGDSALYFCASSVGPYSNQPQHFGDGTRLSIL.

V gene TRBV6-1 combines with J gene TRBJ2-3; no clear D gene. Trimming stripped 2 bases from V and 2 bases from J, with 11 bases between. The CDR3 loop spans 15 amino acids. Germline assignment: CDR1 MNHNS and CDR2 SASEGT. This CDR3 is CASSELWATTDTQYF. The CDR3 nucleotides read TGTGCCAGCAGTGAACTCTGGGCCACCACAGATACGCAGTATTTT.

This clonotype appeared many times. CDR3: CASSLSGQGSETQYF. The CDR3, as DNA: TGTGCCAGCAGTTTATCTGGGCAGGGGAGCGAGACCCAGTACTTC. This chain connects TRBV27 to TRBJ2-5; possibly TRBD1 for D (6 bases). The CDR3 is made up of 15 amino acids. Trimming stripped 0 bases from V and 5 bases from J, with 13 bases between. Germline V gene sequence: CDR1 MNHEY, CDR2 SMNVEV (reference sequence).

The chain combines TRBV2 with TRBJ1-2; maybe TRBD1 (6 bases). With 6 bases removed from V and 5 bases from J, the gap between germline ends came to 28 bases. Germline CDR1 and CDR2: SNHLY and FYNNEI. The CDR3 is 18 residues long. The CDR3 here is CASSGQHRDGEVYYGYTF. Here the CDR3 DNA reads TGTGCCAGCAGCGGGCAGCACAGGGATGGGGAAGTATATTATGGCTACACCTTC. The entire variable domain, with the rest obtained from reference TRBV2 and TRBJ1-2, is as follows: EPEVTQTPSHQVTQMGQEVILRCVPISNHLYFYWYRQILGQKVEFLVSFYNNEISEKSEIFDDQFSVERPDGSNFTLKIRSTKLEDSAMYFCASSGQHRDGEVYYGYTFGSGTRLTVV.

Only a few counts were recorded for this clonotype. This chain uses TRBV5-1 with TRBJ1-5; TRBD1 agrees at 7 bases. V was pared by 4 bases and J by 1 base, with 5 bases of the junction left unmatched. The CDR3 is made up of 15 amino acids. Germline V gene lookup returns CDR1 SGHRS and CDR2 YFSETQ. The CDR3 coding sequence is TGCGCCAGCAGCACCGGGACAGCCAGCAATCAGCCCCAGCATTTT. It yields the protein CASSTGTASNQPQHF.

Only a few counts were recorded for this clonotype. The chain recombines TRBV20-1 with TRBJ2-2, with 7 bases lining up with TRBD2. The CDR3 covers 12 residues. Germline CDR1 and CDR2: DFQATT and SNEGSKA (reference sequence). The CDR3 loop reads CGGSANTGELFF. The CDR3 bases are TGCGGCGGGAGCGCGAACACCGGGGAGCTGTTTTTT.

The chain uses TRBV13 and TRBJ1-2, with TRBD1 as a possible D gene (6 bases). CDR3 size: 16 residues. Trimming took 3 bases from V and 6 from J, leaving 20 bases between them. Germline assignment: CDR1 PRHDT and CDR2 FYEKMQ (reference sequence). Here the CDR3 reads CASSLGPLDRSHGYTF. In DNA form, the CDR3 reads TGTGCCAGCAGCTTGGGCCCCCTTGACAGGAGCCATGGCTACACCTTC.

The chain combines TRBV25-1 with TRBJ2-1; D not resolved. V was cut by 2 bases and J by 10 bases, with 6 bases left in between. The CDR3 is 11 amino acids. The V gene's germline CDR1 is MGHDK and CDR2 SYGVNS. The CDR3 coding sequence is TGTGCCAGCAGTGAAAAAGCCGAGCAGTTCTTC. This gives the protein CASSEKAEQFF.

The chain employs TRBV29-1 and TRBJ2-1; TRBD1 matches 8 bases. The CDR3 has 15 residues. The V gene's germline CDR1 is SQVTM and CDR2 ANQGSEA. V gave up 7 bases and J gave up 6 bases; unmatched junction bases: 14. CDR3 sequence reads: CSAPRGDRSFNEQFF. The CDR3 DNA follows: TGCAGCGCCCCAAGGGGGGACAGGAGCTTCAATGAGCAGTTCTTC.

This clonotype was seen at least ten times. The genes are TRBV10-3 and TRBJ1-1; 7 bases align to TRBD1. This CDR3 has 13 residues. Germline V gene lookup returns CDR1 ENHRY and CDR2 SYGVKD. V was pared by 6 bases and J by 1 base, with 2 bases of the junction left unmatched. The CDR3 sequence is CAISDRENTEAFF. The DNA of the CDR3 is TGTGCCATCAGCGACAGGGAGAACACTGAAGCTTTCTTT.

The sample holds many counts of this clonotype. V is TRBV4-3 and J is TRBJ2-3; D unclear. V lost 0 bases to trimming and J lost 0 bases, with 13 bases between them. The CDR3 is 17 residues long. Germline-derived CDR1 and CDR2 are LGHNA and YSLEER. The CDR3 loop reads CASSQDNNGASTDTQYF. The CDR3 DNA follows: TGCGCCAGCAGCCAAGATAACAACGGTGCTAGCACAGATACGCAGTATTTT.

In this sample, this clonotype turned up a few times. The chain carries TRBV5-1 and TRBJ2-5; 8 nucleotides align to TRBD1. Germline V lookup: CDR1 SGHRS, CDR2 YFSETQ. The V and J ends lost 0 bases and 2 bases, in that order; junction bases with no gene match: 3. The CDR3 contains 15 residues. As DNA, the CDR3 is TGCGCCAGCAGCTTGGGGACAGGGCGGCAAGAGACCCAGTACTTC. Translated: CASSLGTGRQETQYF.

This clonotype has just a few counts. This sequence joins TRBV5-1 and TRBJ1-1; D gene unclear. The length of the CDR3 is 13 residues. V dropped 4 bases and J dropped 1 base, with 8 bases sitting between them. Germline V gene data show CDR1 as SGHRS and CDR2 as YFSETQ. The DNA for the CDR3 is TGCGCCAGCAGCGCAGTCGGGAACACTGAAGCTTTCTTT. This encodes CASSAVGNTEAFF.

The CDR3: CASSPAGDYGYTF. The CDR3 DNA follows: TGTGCCAGCAGCCCGGCGGGGGACTATGGCTACACCTTC. The V call is TRBV21-1, the J call TRBJ1-2; the D call in the table, TRBD1, was not verified against the DNA. TRBV21-1 is a pseudogene segment. CDR3 length equals 13 residues.

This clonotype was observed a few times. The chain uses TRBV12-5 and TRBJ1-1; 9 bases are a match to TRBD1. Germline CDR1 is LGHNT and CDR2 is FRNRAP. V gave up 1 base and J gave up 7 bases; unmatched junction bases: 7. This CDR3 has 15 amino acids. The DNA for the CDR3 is TGTGCTAGTGGTTTGGGGGACAGGGAAAATGTTGAAGCTTTCTTT. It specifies CASGLGDRENVEAFF.

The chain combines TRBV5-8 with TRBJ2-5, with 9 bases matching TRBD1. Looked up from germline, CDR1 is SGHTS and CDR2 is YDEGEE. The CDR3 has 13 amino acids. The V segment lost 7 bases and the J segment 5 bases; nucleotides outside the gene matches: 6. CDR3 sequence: CASLQGAGETQYF. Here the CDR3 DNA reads TGTGCCAGCCTACAGGGGGCAGGGGAGACCCAGTACTTC.

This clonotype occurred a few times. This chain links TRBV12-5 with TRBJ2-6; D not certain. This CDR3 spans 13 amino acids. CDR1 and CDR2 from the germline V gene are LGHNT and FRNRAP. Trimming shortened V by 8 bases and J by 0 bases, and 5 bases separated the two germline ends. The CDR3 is CASQSSGANVLTF. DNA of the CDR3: TGTGCTAGTCAGAGCTCTGGGGCCAACGTCCTGACTTTC. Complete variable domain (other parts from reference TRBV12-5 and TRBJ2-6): DARVTQTPRHKVTEMGQEVTMRCQPILGHNTVFWYRQTMMQGLELLAYFRNRAPLDDSGMPKDRFSAEMPDATLATLKIQPSEPRDSAVYFCASQSSGANVLTFGAGSRLTVL.

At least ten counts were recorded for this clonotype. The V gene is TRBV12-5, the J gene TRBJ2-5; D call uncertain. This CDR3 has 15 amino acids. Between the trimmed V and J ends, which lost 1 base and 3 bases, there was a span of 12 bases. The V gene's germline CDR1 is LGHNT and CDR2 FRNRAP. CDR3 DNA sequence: TGTGCTAGTGGTTTGGGAACCAGCCAGGAAGAGACCCAGTACTTC. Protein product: CASGLGTSQEETQYF.

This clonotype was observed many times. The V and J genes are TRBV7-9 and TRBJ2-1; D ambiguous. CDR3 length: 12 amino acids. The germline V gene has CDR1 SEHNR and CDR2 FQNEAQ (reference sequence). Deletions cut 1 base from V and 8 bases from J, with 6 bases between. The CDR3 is CASSLGPDEQFF. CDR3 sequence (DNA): TGTGCCAGCAGCTTAGGCCCCGATGAGCAGTTCTTC.

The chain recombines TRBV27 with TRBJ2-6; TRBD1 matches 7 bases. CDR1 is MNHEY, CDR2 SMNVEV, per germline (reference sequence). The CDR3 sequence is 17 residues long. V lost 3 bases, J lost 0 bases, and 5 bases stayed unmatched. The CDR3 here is CASSLRGLVSGANVLTF. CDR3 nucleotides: TGTGCCAGCAGTTTGAGGGGGCTGGTCTCTGGGGCCAACGTCCTGACTTTC. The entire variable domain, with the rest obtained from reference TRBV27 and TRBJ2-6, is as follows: EAQVTQNPRYLITVTGKKLTVTCSQNMNHEYMSWYRQDPGLGLRQIYYSMNVEVTDKGDVPEGYKVSRKEKRNFPLILESPSPNQTSLYFCASSLRGLVSGANVLTFGAGSRLTVL.

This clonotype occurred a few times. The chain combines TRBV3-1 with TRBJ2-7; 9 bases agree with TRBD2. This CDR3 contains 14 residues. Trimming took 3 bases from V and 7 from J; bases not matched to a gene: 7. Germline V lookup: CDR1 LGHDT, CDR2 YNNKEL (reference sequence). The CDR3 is CASSQSSGSNEQYF. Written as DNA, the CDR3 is TGTGCCAGCAGCCAGAGTAGCGGGAGTAATGAGCAGTACTTC.

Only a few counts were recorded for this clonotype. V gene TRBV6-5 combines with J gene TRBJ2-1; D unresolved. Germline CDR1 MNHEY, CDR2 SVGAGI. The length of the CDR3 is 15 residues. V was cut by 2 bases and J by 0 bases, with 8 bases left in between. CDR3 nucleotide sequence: TGTGCCAGCAGTTACATACCTATCTCCTACAATGAGCAGTTCTTC. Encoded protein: CASSYIPISYNEQFF.

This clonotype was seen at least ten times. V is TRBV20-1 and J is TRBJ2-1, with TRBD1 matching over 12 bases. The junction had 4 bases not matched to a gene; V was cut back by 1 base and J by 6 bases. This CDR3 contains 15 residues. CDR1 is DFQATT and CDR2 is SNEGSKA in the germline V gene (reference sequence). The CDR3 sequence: CSARGGTGGFNEQFF. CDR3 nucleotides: TGCAGTGCTAGAGGGGGGACAGGGGGCTTCAATGAGCAGTTCTTC.

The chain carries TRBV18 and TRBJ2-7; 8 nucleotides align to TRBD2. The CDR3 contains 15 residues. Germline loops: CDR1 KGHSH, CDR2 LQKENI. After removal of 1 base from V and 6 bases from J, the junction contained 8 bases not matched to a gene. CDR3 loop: CASSPRSGSFSEQYF. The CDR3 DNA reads TGTGCCAGCTCACCACGAAGCGGGAGTTTCAGCGAGCAGTACTTC.

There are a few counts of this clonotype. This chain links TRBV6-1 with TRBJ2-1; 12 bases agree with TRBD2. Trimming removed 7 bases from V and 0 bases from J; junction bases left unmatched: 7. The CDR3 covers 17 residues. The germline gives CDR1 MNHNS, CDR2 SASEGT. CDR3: CASTQTSGSLSYNEQFF. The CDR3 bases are TGTGCCAGCACTCAGACTAGCGGGAGTCTCTCCTACAATGAGCAGTTCTTC.

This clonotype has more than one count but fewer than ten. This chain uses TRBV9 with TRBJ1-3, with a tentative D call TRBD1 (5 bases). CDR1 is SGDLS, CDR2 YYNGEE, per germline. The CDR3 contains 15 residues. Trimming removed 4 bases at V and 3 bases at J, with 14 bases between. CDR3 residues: CASSPPAGNGNTIYF. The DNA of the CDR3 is TGTGCCAGCAGCCCACCGGCAGGGAATGGAAACACCATATATTTT. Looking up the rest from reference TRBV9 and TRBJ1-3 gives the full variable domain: DSGVTQTPKHLITATGQRVTLRCSPRSGDLSVYWYQQSLDQGLQFLIQYYNGEERAKGNILERFSAQQFPDLHSELNLSSLELGDSALYFCASSPPAGNGNTIYFGEGSWLTVV.